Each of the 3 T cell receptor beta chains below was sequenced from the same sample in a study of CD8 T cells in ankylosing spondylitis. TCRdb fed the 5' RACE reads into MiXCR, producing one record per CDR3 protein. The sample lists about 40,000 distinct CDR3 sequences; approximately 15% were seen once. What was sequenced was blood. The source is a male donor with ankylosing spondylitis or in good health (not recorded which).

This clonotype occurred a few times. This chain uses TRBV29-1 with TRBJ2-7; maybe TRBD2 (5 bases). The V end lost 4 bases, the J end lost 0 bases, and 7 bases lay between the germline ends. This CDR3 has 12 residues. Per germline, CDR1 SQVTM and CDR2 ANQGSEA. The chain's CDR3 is CSVVRDSYEQYF. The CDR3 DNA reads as TGCAGCGTTGTCCGGGACTCCTACGAGCAGTACTTC.

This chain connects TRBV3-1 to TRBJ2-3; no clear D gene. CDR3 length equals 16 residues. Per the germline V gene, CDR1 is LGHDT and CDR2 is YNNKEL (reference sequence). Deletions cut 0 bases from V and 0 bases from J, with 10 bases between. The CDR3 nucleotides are TGTGCCAGCAGCCAAGATAACTTTCATAGCACAGATACGCAGTATTTT. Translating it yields CASSQDNFHSTDTQYF.

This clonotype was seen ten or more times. The CDR3 DNA reads TGTGCCACCGCGAAGGGGGCCGACTACAATGAGCAGTTCTTC. Translation gives CATAKGADYNEQFF. This chain connects TRBV12-3 or TRBV12-4 to TRBJ2-1; 7 bases are shared with TRBD1. This CDR3 is 14 amino acids long. V lost 10 bases to trimming and J lost 3 bases; unmatched junction nucleotides: 9.